Given below is one TCR beta chain in context. Its target antigen remains unknown. One base away lies a much larger clone, so this may be a sequencing read error. These data come from a study of molecular identifiers for immune sequencing clone quantification (dated by TCRdb to the late 2010s). Notes on the research overall: For a replicate experiment, RNA from around 20,000 or 99,000 naive CD8 T cells was divided into five aliquots, of which four were sequenced. This methods study benchmarked molecular-identifier clustering-based TCR repertoire sequencing (MIDCIRS) and TCR RNA copy counting, using CD8 T cells to do so.

The paper's findings and limits, for the study overall: Without barcode sub-clustering, chimeric consensus sequences inflated TCR diversity; chimeras reached as high as 47%. The sizes of highly expanded clones could end up underestimated when identical TCR molecules share a barcode. Modeling gave about 3.2 recovered TCR RNA copies per cell versus around 10 by digital PCR, implying about 30% capture efficiency. A single cell's worth of spiked-in Jurkat TCR RNA was reported detectable even among some 920,000 naive CD8 T cells. Clones above 20 RNA copies held over 98% of molecules in CMV-specific effector cells but under 1% in naive cells. Spiked-in Jurkat TCR RNA (10 copies' worth), which is not part of the donor repertoire, was contained in the naive libraries.

Libraries of naive CD8 T cells were built from anywhere between roughly 17,000 and 1,100,000 sorted cells, with 10%, 30% or 50% of the purified RNA used. Naive CD8 T cells were FACS-sorted as CD8+CD4-CCR7+CD45RA+ on a BD FACSAria II into RLT Plus buffer. To test detection sensitivity, Jurkat RNA equivalent to about ten TCR copies was spiked into samples of roughly 18,000-1,100,000 naive CD8 T cells. Enrichment of CD8 T cells was performed with RosetteSep CD8+ T Cell Enrichment Cocktail and Ficoll-Paque, after which ACK red cell lysis was carried out. Here V drops 2 bases and J drops 10 bases, and the junction holds 5 bases not matched to any gene. The germline V gene provides CDR1 MNHEY and CDR2 SVGEGT. The CDR3 measures 13 amino acids from cysteine to phenylalanine. Only CDR3 DNA is held: 39 bases, read in frame from base 1. Library creation used PCR. These reads were obtained on a NextSeq 500. Bulk TCR libraries were made following a previously described method, with the TCR primers given in Table S5. Total RNA was purified with the Qiagen AllPrep DNA/RNA kit. Before analysis, reads from multiple sequencing runs of the same library were pooled. In the authors' own workflow: Only reads with exact TCR constant sequence were kept, trimmed to 150 nt, and grouped by their 12-nt molecular barcodes. Reads in each barcode group were sub-clustered using a 15% Levenshtein threshold, and a quality-weighted consensus sequence was built for each RNA molecule. Non-functional sequences were excluded, and lower-count sequences lying one edit away from another sequence were also excluded. Based on fitting two negative binomial distributions, any barcode sub-cluster with under 20% of the maximum read count was discarded. The public reads were reanalyzed by TCRdb: fastp trimming at Q25, MiXCR alignment, in-frame beta chains only. Each entry merges the rows of one CDR3 protein and shows their most common DNA and genes. V and J calls and clone size were set by TCRdb, not the authors. Within this sample are about half a million distinct CDR3 sequences, with around 23% of them counted one time only. Just over 0.75% of the sample lies in the top ten.

The sequenced material came from naive CD8+ T cells from blood, with Jurkat cell RNA spiked in. According to the study, the label for this sample's cell subset or site signals: FACS-sorted CD8+CD4-CCR7+CD45RA+ naive T cells. The chain is made from TRBV6-2 or TRBV6-3 and TRBJ2-3; TRBD1 fits 8 bases in the junction. The TCR comes from a human donor in good health. Some libraries in this study had Jurkat cell RNA spiked in. The DNA is TGTGCCAGCAGTTACCCGGACAGGGACGCGCAGTATTTT. It encodes CASSYPDRDAQYF.